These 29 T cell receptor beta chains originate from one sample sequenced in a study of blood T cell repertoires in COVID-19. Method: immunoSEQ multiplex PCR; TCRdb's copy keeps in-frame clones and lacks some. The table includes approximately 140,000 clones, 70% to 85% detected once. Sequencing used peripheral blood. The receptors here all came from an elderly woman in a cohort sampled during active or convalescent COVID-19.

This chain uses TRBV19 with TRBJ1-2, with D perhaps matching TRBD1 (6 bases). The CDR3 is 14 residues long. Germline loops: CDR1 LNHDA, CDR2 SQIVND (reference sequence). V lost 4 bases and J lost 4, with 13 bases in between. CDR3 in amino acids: CASSTVDSGYGYTF. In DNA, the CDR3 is TGTGCCAGTAGTACGGTGGACAGCGGCTATGGCTACACCTTC. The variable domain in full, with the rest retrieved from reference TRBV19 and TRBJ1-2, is DGGITQSPKYLFRKEGQNVTLSCEQNLNHDAMYWYRQDPGQGLRLIYYSQIVNDFQKGDIAEGYSVSREKKESFPLTVTSAQKNPTAFYLCASSTVDSGYGYTFGSGTRLTVV.

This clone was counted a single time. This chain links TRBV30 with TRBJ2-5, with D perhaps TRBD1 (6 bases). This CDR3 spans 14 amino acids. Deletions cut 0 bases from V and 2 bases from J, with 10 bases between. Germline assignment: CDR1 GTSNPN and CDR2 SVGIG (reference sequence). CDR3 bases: TGTGCCTGGAGTGTGTCGGGGACACAAGAGACCCAGTACTTC. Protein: CAWSVSGTQETQYF.

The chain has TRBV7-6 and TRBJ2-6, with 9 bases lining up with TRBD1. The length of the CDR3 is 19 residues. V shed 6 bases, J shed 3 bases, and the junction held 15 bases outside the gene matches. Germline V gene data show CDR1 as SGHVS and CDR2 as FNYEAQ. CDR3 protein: CASSLVGDRAAFGANVLTF. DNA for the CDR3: TGTGCCAGCAGTCTAGTGGGGGACAGGGCGGCGTTTGGGGCCAACGTCCTGACTTTC.

The CDR3 nucleotides are TGTGCCAGCAGGAGGACAGGGTACCTAGCGGGGGGCTCAAATGAGCAGTTCTTC. Translating gives CASRRTGYLAGGSNEQFF. The V gene is TRBV27, the J gene TRBJ2-1, with 11 nucleotides matching TRBD2. Germline V lookup: CDR1 MNHEY, CDR2 SMNVEV (reference sequence). CDR3 length: 18 amino acids. With 6 bases clipped from V and 7 bases from J, the junction kept 17 bases outside the gene matches.

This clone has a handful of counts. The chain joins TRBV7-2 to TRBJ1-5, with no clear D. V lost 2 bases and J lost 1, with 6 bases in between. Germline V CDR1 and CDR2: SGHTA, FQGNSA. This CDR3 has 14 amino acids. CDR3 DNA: TGTGCCAGCAGCTTAACACCGAGCAATCAGCCCCAGCATTTT. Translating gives CASSLTPSNQPQHF.

The CDR3 reads CASSLVGTGNLDTQYF. In DNA, the CDR3 is TGTGCCAGCAGCTTAGTGGGGACAGGCAATTTAGATACGCAGTATTTT. The J gene is TRBJ2-3, the V gene TRBV7-2; 8 positions agree with TRBD1. Germline CDR1 and CDR2: SGHTA and FQGNSA. Unmatched junction bases numbered 8, after V lost 1 base and J lost 5 bases. This CDR3 region has 16 residues. The full variable domain, its missing parts supplied by reference TRBV7-2 and TRBJ2-3, is GAGVSQSPSNKVTEKGKDVELRCDPISGHTALYWYRQSLGQGLEFLIYFQGNSAPDKSGLPSDRFSAERTGGSVSTLTIQRTQQEDSAVYLCASSLVGTGNLDTQYFGPGTRLTVL.

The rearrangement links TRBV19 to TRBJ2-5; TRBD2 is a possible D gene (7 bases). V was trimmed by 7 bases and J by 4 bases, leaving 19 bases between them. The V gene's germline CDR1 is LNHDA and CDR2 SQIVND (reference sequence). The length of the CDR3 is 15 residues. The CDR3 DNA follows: TGTGCCAGTACGGGCTTCGGGGGGCCGGGAGAGACCCAGTACTTC. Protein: CASTGFGGPGETQYF.

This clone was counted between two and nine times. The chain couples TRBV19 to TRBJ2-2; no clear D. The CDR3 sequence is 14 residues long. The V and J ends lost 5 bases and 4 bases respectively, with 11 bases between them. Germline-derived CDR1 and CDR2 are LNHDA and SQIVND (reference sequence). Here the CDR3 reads CASSQAAVTGELFF. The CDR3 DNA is TGTGCCAGTAGTCAGGCTGCCGTCACCGGGGAGCTGTTTTTT.

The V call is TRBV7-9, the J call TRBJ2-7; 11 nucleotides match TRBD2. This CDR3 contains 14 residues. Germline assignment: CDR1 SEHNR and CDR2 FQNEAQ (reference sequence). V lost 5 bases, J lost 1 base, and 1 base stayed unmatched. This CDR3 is CASSRLAGSYEQYF. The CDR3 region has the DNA TGTGCCAGCAGCAGACTAGCGGGGTCCTACGAGCAGTACTTC.

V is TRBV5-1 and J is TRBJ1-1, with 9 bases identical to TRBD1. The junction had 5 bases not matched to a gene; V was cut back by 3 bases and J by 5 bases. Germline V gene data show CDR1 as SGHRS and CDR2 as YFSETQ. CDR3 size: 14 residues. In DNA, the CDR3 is TGCGCCAGCAGCTACCGGGACAGGGAGACTGAAGCTTTCTTT. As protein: CASSYRDRETEAFF.

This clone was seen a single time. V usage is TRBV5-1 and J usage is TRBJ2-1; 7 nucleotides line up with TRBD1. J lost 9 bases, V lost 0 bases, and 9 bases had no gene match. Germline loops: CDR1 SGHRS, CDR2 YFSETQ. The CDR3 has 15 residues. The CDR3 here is CASSLGTGRLLEQFF. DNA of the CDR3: TGCGCCAGCAGCTTGGGGACAGGCAGGCTCCTTGAGCAGTTCTTC. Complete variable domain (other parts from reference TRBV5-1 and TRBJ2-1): KAGVTQTPRYLIKTRGQQVTLSCSPISGHRSVSWYQQTPGQGLQFLFEYFSETQRNKGNFPGRFSGRQFSNSRSEMNVSTLELGDSALYLCASSLGTGRLLEQFFGPGTRLTVL.

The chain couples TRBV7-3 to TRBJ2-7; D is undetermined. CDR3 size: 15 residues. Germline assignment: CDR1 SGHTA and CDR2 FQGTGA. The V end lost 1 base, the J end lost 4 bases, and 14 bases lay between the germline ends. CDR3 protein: CASSLKTSFTYEQYV. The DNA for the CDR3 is TGTGCCAGCAGCTTAAAGACTTCTTTCACTTACGAGCAGTACGTC.

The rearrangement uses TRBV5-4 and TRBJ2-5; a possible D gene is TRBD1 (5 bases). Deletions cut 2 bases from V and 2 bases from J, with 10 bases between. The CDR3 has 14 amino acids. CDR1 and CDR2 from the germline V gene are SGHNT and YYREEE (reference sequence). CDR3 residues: CASSFTGSQETQYF. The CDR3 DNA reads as TGTGCCAGCAGCTTTACAGGTTCACAAGAGACCCAGTACTTC. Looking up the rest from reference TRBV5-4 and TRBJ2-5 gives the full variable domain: ETGVTQSPTHLIKTRGQQVTLRCSSQSGHNTVSWYQQALGQGPQFIFQYYREEENGRGNFPPRFSGLQFPNYSSELNVNALELDDSALYLCASSFTGSQETQYFGPGTRLLVL.

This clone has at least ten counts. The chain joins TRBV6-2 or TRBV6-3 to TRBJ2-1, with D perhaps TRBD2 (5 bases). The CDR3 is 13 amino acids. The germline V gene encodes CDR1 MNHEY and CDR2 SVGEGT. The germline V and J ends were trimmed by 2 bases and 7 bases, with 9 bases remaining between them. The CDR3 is CASSYLSGNEQFF. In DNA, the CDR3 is TGTGCCAGCAGTTACCTCTCGGGGAATGAGCAGTTCTTC.

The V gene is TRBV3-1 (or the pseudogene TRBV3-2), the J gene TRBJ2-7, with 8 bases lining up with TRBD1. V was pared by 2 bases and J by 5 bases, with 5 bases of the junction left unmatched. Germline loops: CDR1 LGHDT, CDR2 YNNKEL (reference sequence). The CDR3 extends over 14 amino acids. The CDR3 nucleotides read TGTGCCAGCAGCCAAACAGGGGGTCGAAACGAGCAGTACTTC. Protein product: CASSQTGGRNEQYF.

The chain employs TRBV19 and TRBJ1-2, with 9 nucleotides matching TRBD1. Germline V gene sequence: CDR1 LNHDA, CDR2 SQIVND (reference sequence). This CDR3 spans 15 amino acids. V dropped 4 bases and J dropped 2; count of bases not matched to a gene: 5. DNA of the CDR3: TGTGCCAGTAGTACCAACAGGGGGCTGAACTATGGCTACACCTTC. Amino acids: CASSTNRGLNYGYTF.

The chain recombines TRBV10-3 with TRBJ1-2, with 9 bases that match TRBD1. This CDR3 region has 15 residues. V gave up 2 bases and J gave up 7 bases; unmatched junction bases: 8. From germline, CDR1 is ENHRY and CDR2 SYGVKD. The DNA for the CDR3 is TGTGCCATCAGTGAGCCGGGACAGGGTCGGGTTGGCTACACCTTC. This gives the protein CAISEPGQGRVGYTF.

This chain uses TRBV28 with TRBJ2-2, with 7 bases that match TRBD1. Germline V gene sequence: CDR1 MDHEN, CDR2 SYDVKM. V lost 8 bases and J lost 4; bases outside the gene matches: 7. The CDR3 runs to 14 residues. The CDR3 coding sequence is TGTGCCAGCCGGGCAGGGGGATCCACCGGGGAGCTGTTTTTT. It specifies CASRAGGSTGELFF.

CDR3 coding DNA: TGTGCCAGCAGCCCACTAGCGGGGGGTAAATACAATGAGCAGTTCTTC. This sequence encodes CASSPLAGGKYNEQFF. V gene TRBV3-1 (or the pseudogene TRBV3-2) combines with J gene TRBJ2-1; 12 nucleotides align to TRBD2. Germline V gene data show CDR1 as LGHDT and CDR2 as YNNKEL (reference sequence). There are 16 residues in the CDR3. V was pared by 4 bases and J by 4 bases, with 5 bases of the junction left unmatched.

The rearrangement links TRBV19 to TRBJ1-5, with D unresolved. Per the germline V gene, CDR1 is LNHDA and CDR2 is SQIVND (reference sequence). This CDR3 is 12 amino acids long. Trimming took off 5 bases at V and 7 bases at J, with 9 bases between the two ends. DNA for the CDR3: TGTGCCAGTAGTCCCCGAGGGCAGCCCCAGCATTTT. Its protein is CASSPRGQPQHF. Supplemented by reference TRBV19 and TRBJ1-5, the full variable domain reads DGGITQSPKYLFRKEGQNVTLSCEQNLNHDAMYWYRQDPGQGLRLIYYSQIVNDFQKGDIAEGYSVSREKKESFPLTVTSAQKNPTAFYLCASSPRGQPQHFGDGTRLSIL.

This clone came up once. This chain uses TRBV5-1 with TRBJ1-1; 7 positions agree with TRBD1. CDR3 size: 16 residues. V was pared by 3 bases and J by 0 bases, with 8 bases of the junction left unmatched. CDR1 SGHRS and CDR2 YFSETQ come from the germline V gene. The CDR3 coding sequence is TGCGCCAGCAGCTCCGGACGGACAGGCTTGAACACTGAAGCTTTCTTT. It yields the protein CASSSGRTGLNTEAFF.

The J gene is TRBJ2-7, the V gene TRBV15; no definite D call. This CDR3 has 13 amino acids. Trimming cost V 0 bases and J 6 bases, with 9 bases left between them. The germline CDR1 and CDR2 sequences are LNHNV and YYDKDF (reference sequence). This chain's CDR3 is CATSRDRVFEQYF. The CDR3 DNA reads TGTGCCACCAGCAGAGATCGGGTGTTCGAGCAGTACTTC.

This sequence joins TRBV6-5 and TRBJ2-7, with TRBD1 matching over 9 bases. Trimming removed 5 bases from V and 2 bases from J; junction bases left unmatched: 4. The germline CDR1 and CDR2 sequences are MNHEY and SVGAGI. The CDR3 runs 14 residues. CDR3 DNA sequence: TGTGCCAGCAGTAGACAGGGGGTTACCTACGAGCAGTACTTC. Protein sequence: CASSRQGVTYEQYF.

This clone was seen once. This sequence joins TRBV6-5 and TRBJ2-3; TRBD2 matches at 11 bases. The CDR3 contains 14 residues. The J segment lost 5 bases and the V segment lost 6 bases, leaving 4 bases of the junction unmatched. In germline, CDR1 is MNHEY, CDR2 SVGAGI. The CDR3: CASSSLAGEDTQYF. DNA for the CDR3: TGTGCCAGCAGCTCACTAGCGGGGGAAGATACGCAGTATTTT.

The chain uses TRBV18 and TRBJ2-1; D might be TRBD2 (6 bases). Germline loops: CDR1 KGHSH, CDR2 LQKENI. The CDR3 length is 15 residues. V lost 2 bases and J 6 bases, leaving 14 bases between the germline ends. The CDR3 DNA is TGTGCCAGCTCACCATGGGGGGACTCGCCCAATGAGCAGTTCTTC. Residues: CASSPWGDSPNEQFF.

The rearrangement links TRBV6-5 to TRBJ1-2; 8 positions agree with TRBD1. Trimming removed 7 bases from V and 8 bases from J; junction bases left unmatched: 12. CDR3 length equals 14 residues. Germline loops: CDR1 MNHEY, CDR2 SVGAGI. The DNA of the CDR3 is TGTGCCAGCACTGGGACAGGCTCGGTAGGGGGCTACACCTTC. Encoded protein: CASTGTGSVGGYTF.

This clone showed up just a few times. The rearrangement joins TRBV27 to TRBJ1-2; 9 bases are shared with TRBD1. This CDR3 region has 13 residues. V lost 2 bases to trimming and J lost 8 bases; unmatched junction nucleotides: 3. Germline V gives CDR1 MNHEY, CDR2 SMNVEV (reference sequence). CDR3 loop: CASSLRTGVGYTF. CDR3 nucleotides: TGTGCCAGCAGTTTAAGGACAGGGGTCGGCTACACCTTC.

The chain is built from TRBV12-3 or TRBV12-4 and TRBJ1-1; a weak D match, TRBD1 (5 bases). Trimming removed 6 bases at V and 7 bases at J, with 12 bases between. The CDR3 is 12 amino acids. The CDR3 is CASSLGRDEAFF. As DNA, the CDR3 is TGTGCCAGCAGCCTAGGCAGGGATGAAGCTTTCTTT.

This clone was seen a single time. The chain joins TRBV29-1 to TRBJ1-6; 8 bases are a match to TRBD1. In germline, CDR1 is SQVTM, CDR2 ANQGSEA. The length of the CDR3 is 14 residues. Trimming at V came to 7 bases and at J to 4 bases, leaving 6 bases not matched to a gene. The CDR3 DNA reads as TGCAGCGACGGACAGGGTAAATATAATTCACCCCTCCACTTT. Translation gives CSDGQGKYNSPLHF.